This is a list of T cell receptor beta chains from one sample in a study of CD8+CD57+ T cells in acquired aplastic anemia. TCRdb reprocessed the reads with MiXCR, giving one entry per CDR3 protein. The data contain approximately 220,000 distinct CDR3 sequences, about half of them seen just once; the ten biggest clones take up 15% to 20%. Sequencing was performed on sorted CD4+, CD8+, or CD8+CD57+ T cells (not recorded which) from PBMCs. These receptor sequences come from a human donor with aplastic anemia. CDR3s include the opening cysteine and the closing phenylalanine or tryptophan. A D gene is named only where the DNA matches it firmly. Size tells how often a clone was seen (once, few, many) or the class of an expanded clone, and some rows leave it out.

TRBJ2-1,NA,TRBV7-3,NA,CASPRGSSDNEPFF,TGTGCCAGCCCCCGGGGGAGTTCGGACAATGAGCCGTTCTTC
TRBJ2-7,NA,TRBV5-1,NA,CASSLVSGAFDEQYF,TGCGCCAGCAGTTTGGTGTCGGGGGCGTTCGACGAGCAGTACTTC
TRBJ2-7,NA,TRBV7-2,NA,CASSLVVGSEWEQYF,TGTGCCAGCAGCTTAGTCGTAGGCAGCGAGTGGGAGCAGTACTTC
TRBJ2-3,TRBD1,TRBV7-3,NA,CASSRTGGAGTDTQYF,TGTGCCAGCTCACGGACAGGGGGCGCGGGCACAGATACGCAGTATTTT
TRBJ2-5,NA,TRBV11-2,many,CASSSSHQETQYF,TGTGCCAGCAGCTCCAGCCACCAAGAGACCCAGTACTTC
TRBJ2-5,NA,TRBV25-1,many,CASNQETQYF,TGTGCCAGCAACCAAGAGACCCAGTACTTC
TRBJ1-4,NA,TRBV30,few,CAWSVIIGKLFF,TGTGCCTGGAGTGTAATAATTGGCAAACTGTTTTTT
TRBJ1-1,NA,TRBV7-2,once,CASSLEREAEAFF,TGTGCCAGCAGCTTAGAGAGAGAGGCTGAAGCTTTCTTT
TRBJ1-6,NA,TRBV7-9,NA,CAISRTVYDSPLHF,TGTGCCATTTCGCGGACAGTATATGATTCACCCCTCCACTTT
TRBJ1-3,TRBD1,TRBV12-3/TRBV12-4,many,CASSWDRVSNTIYF,TGTGCCAGCAGTTGGGACAGGGTATCGAACACCATATATTTT
TRBJ2-3,NA,TRBV3-1,many,CASSPLSRDTQYF,TGTGCCAGCAGCCCCCTTTCAAGGGATACGCAGTATTTT